The clone carrying this TCR beta chain has just one count. Its matching antigen is unknown. These data come from a study of PD-1 blockade in classical Hodgkin lymphoma. Points from the study as a whole: Relapsed/refractory patients reportedly had lower baseline diversity than newly diagnosed patients. Repertoire differences lack defined causes, possibly disease activity or prior therapy.

The germline CDR1 and CDR2 sequences are SQVTM and ANQGSEA. This CDR3 has 11 amino acids. The junction had 0 bases not matched to a gene; V was cut back by 4 bases and J by 8 bases. TCRdb's table, derived via immunoSEQ multiplex PCR, lists solely in-frame clones and lacks some. The data contain 20,000 to 25,000 clones, 85% to 95% of them singletons. Time point meaning: newly diagnosed, previously untreated cHL patient sample. What served as comparison were PBMCs in newly diagnosed, untreated classical Hodgkin lymphoma. This chain uses TRBV29-1 with TRBJ1-4; 8 bases are shared with TRBD1. The specimen sequenced was peripheral blood mononuclear cells (PBMCs). The clonotype originates from a human donor with classical Hodgkin lymphoma. CDR3 DNA sequence: TGCAGCGTTGGGACAGGGGAAAAACTGTTTTTT. Translating it yields CSVGTGEKLFF.